The next 26 T cell receptor beta chains were all read from a single sample in a study of blood T cell repertoires in COVID-19. Assay used: immunoSEQ multiplex PCR; TCRdb lists only in-frame clones, some missing. The table lists about 97,000 clones, roughly nine tenths of them singletons, with around 5% in the top ten. Sequencing used peripheral blood. The source is a woman aged 50 to 60 with COVID-19, enrolled during active disease.

The chain links TRBV24-1 to TRBJ2-3; possibly TRBD1 for D (6 bases). The CDR3 consists of 17 residues. Germline V lookup: CDR1 KGHDR, CDR2 SFDVKD. Trimming left V 5 bases short and J 4 bases short, with 21 bases between. CDR3 nucleotides: TGTGCCACCAGTGCGTGGGGGCCCAGTGGAGTACCAGATACGCAGTATTTT. Translating it yields CATSAWGPSGVPDTQYF.

The V call is TRBV19, the J call TRBJ1-5; D possibly corresponds to TRBD1 (6 bases). The V and J ends lost 3 bases and 6 bases respectively, with 15 bases between them. The germline V gene has CDR1 LNHDA and CDR2 SQIVND (reference sequence). The CDR3 totals 15 residues. CDR3 bases: TGTGCCAGTAGTATCGGGGGGGCCTTGACTCAGCCCCAGCATTTT. Translation: CASSIGGALTQPQHF.

The rearrangement uses TRBV2 and TRBJ2-2; 8 nucleotides agree with TRBD1. The CDR3 totals 15 residues. Germline CDR1 reads SNHLY; CDR2 reads FYNNEI. The J segment lost 2 bases and the V segment lost 6 bases, leaving 5 bases of the junction unmatched. This CDR3 reads CASRPGQGNTGELFF. The CDR3 bases are TGTGCCAGCAGGCCCGGACAGGGTAACACCGGGGAGCTGTTTTTT.

The CDR3: CSASSGGGGDTQYF. The CDR3 region has the DNA TGCAGTGCTAGTAGCGGGGGAGGGGGAGATACGCAGTATTTT. This chain links TRBV20-1 with TRBJ2-3; 9 bases map to TRBD2. The CDR3 is 14 amino acids. Germline V gene sequence: CDR1 DFQATT, CDR2 SNEGSKA (reference sequence). The junction had 6 bases not matched to a gene; V was cut back by 3 bases and J by 5 bases.

This chain links TRBV7-2 with TRBJ2-5; maybe TRBD1 (6 bases). V dropped 8 bases and J dropped 5 bases, with 18 bases sitting between them. This CDR3 has 14 residues. CDR1 SGHTA and CDR2 FQGNSA come from the germline V gene. The CDR3 loop is CASAWLTGLETQYF. CDR3 in DNA: TGTGCCAGCGCCTGGTTAACAGGGCTGGAGACCCAGTACTTC.

The chain carries TRBV11-2 and TRBJ1-1, with 9 positions matching TRBD1. This CDR3 is built from 15 residues. CDR1 is SGHAT and CDR2 is FQNNGV in the germline V gene. The J segment lost 5 bases and the V segment lost 7 bases, leaving 11 bases of the junction unmatched. Here the CDR3 DNA reads TGTGCCAGCACCTCCACACAGGGGGCGCTTACTGAAGCTTTCTTT. Translated, it gives CASTSTQGALTEAFF.

The chain links TRBV30 to TRBJ1-1; D possibly corresponds to TRBD1 (6 bases). The germline V gene encodes CDR1 GTSNPN and CDR2 SVGIG (reference sequence). The germline V and J ends were trimmed by 0 bases and 11 bases, with 16 bases remaining between them. The CDR3 runs 13 residues. The CDR3 nucleotides are TGTGCCTGGAGTGTCGACAGGAGACGTGGTGCTTTCTTT. Its protein product is CAWSVDRRRGAFF.

The chain uses TRBV27 and TRBJ1-3, with a tentative D call TRBD1 (5 bases). The V end was cut by 6 bases, the J end by 0 bases, with 12 bases between. The CDR3 length is 15 residues. The germline V gene has CDR1 MNHEY and CDR2 SMNVEV (reference sequence). DNA for the CDR3: TGTGCCAGCAGCCCCGGGGGAACCTCTGGAAACACCATATATTTT. Encoded protein: CASSPGGTSGNTIYF.

The J gene is TRBJ2-7, the V gene TRBV7-2, with a possible D match to TRBD2 (5 bases). V was shortened by 1 base and J by 3 bases, with 10 bases between the two germline ends. The V gene's germline CDR1 is SGHTA and CDR2 FQGNSA. The CDR3 runs 14 residues. The CDR3 spells CASSLDLADYEQYF. In DNA form, the CDR3 reads TGTGCCAGCAGCTTAGACCTAGCTGACTACGAGCAGTACTTC.

The J gene is TRBJ2-7, the V gene TRBV4-2; 10 nucleotides agree with TRBD2. In germline, CDR1 is LGHNA, CDR2 YNFKEQ. After removal of 3 bases from V and 2 bases from J, the junction contained 4 bases not matched to a gene. The CDR3 totals 15 residues. The CDR3 loop is CASSQGSGGPYEQYF. The CDR3 region has the DNA TGTGCCAGCAGCCAGGGTAGCGGGGGGCCCTACGAGCAGTACTTC.

About this clone: Additional DNA sequences in this sample encode the identical CDR3. The chain is built from TRBV6-1 and TRBJ1-2; the D is unclear. The V gene's germline CDR1 is MNHNS and CDR2 SASEGT. The length of the CDR3 is 11 residues. With 3 bases removed from V and 8 bases from J, the gap between germline ends came to 7 bases. The CDR3 DNA reads TGTGCCAGCAGTGAGAGTTTGGGCTACACCTTC. Protein product: CASSESLGYTF.

The genes are TRBV9 and TRBJ1-1; D not certain. Per germline, CDR1 SGDLS and CDR2 YYNGEE. V was pared by 0 bases and J by 5 bases, with 8 bases between. The CDR3 consists of 13 residues. CDR3 loop: CASSVVAETEAFF. CDR3 bases: TGTGCCAGCAGCGTAGTGGCGGAAACTGAAGCTTTCTTT.

V and J are TRBV28 and TRBJ1-2, with D possibly being TRBD1 (5 bases). The CDR3 sequence is 12 residues long. Germline V lookup: CDR1 MDHEN, CDR2 SYDVKM. Trimming removed 4 bases at V and 3 bases at J, with 6 bases between. The DNA for the CDR3 is TGTGCCAGCAGTTCGACAGACTATGGCTACACCTTC. It translates to CASSSTDYGYTF.

The chain couples TRBV30 to TRBJ1-1; TRBD1 aligns across 11 bases. CDR3 length equals 17 residues. Germline V gene data show CDR1 as GTSNPN and CDR2 as SVGIG (reference sequence). Trimming took 3 bases from V and 4 from J; bases not matched to a gene: 13. The CDR3 loop reads CAWRPGQGGSWFTEAFF. The CDR3 nucleotides read TGTGCCTGGAGGCCGGGACAGGGGGGGTCTTGGTTCACTGAAGCTTTCTTT.

This chain links TRBV5-1 with TRBJ2-2; 8 nucleotides align to TRBD1. The CDR3 runs to 16 residues. Germline loops: CDR1 SGHRS, CDR2 YFSETQ. V was clipped by 0 bases and J by 4 bases; unmatched bases: 5. CDR3 region: CASSLGQGKGTGELFF. The CDR3 DNA reads as TGCGCCAGCAGCTTGGGACAGGGGAAGGGCACCGGGGAGCTGTTTTTT.

The J gene is TRBJ1-2, the V gene TRBV24-1; 10 bases fit TRBD1. This CDR3 comprises 15 residues. Germline V gene data show CDR1 as KGHDR and CDR2 as SFDVKD. J lost 2 bases, V lost 4 bases, and 3 bases had no gene match. The CDR3 reads CATSEGQGRNYGYTF. The CDR3 region has the DNA TGTGCCACCAGTGAGGGACAGGGGCGGAACTATGGCTACACCTTC.

The V gene is TRBV9, the J gene TRBJ2-1; weak D call: TRBD1 (6 bases). Trimming cost V 4 bases and J 8 bases, with 22 bases left between them. This CDR3 has 16 residues. Germline lookup yields CDR1 SGDLS and CDR2 YYNGEE. The CDR3 spells CASSFSGHFDGDEQFF. The CDR3, as DNA: TGTGCCAGCAGCTTCTCGGGACATTTTGACGGGGATGAGCAGTTCTTC.

This chain links TRBV29-1 with TRBJ1-5; TRBD1 aligns across 7 bases. This CDR3 is built from 16 residues. J was trimmed by 5 bases and V by 1 base; bases with no gene match: 11. Germline loops: CDR1 SQVTM, CDR2 ANQGSEA. The CDR3 is CSVEGPGTADDQPQHF. The CDR3 bases are TGCAGCGTTGAAGGACCCGGGACAGCGGACGATCAGCCCCAGCATTTT.

The chain is built from TRBV30 and TRBJ2-5; TRBD1 matches 7 bases. Unmatched junction bases numbered 7, after V lost 8 bases and J lost 4 bases. The CDR3 spans 12 residues. Per the germline V gene, CDR1 is GTSNPN and CDR2 is SVGIG (reference sequence). CDR3 bases: TGTGCCATAACACAGGGGAGAGAGACCCAGTACTTC. This sequence encodes CAITQGRETQYF.

The gene calls are TRBV19 and TRBJ1-6; D unresolved. Between the trimmed V and J ends, which lost 10 bases and 7 bases, there was a span of 14 bases. Germline assignment: CDR1 LNHDA and CDR2 SQIVND (reference sequence). The CDR3 sequence is 13 residues long. Here the CDR3 reads CAISQAENSPLHF. The CDR3 nucleotides read TGTGCCATCTCCCAGGCAGAAAATTCACCCCTCCACTTT.

The genes are TRBV3-1 (or the pseudogene TRBV3-2) and TRBJ1-1; a possible D gene is TRBD1 (5 bases). The germline V gene has CDR1 LGHDT and CDR2 YNNKEL (reference sequence). The CDR3 covers 16 residues. V lost 2 bases and J lost 5, with 18 bases in between. CDR3 DNA sequence: TGTGCCAGCAGCCAACAGGGACTCAGAAGATGGACTGAAGCTTTCTTT. Protein sequence: CASSQQGLRRWTEAFF.

V and J are TRBV25-1 and TRBJ2-7; 9 bases map to TRBD2. J gave up 6 bases and V 0 bases, and 12 bases lay outside the gene matches. The germline V gene has CDR1 MGHDK and CDR2 SYGVNS. This CDR3 is 17 amino acids long. CDR3 in amino acids: CASSEYIPGVAGVEQYF. DNA for the CDR3: TGTGCCAGCAGTGAATATATTCCGGGAGTAGCGGGGGTCGAGCAGTACTTC.

CDR3 nucleotides: TGCGCCAGCGGAGACAGCTCCTACGAGCAGTACTTC. Translation: CASGDSSYEQYF. This chain uses TRBV4-1 with TRBJ2-7; perhaps TRBD1 as D (5 bases). This CDR3 comprises 12 residues. V gave up 8 bases and J gave up 0 bases, with 8 bases separating them. Germline V gene lookup returns CDR1 MGHRA and CDR2 YSYEKL.

J is TRBJ2-2 and V is TRBV19, with 7 bases matching TRBD1. Trimming at V came to 2 bases and at J to 8 bases, leaving 2 bases not matched to a gene. The length of the CDR3 is 13 residues. Germline loops: CDR1 LNHDA, CDR2 SQIVND (reference sequence). The DNA for the CDR3 is TGTGCCAGTAGTATACAGGGACAGGGGGAGCTGTTTTTT. Its translation: CASSIQGQGELFF.

The gene calls are TRBV6-4 and TRBJ2-7; TRBD2 is a possible D gene (5 bases). V lost 5 bases and J lost 5, with 22 bases in between. This CDR3 spans 16 amino acids. Germline V gives CDR1 MRHNA, CDR2 SNTAGT. In DNA, the CDR3 is TGTGCCAGCAGTAGGGCCTATCTGGGAGTGGTCGACGAGCAGTACTTC. Translating it yields CASSRAYLGVVDEQYF.

The V call is TRBV2, the J call TRBJ2-1; 10 bases map to TRBD2. The CDR3 totals 13 residues. Germline CDR1 is SNHLY and CDR2 is FYNNEI. Trimming at V came to 7 bases and at J to 6 bases, leaving 3 bases not matched to a gene. In nucleotides, the CDR3 is TGTGCCAGCATAGCGGGGGGCTCCAATGAGCAGTTCTTC. Translated: CASIAGGSNEQFF. Complete variable domain (other parts from reference TRBV2 and TRBJ2-1): EPEVTQTPSHQVTQMGQEVILRCVPISNHLYFYWYRQILGQKVEFLVSFYNNEISEKSEIFDDQFSVERPDGSNFTLKIRSTKLEDSAMYFCASIAGGSNEQFFGPGTRLTVL.